This T cell receptor (beta chain) was recovered during a study of shared clonotypes between healthy human individuals. Study-wide context: Used for every donor were three CD4 naive, three CD4 memory, two CD8 naive and one CD8 memory plate.

CDR3 size: 14 residues. V shed 2 bases and J shed 0 bases, with 8 bases lying between them. Germline V gene sequence: CDR1 SGHRS, CDR2 YFSETQ. TCRdb's copy holds only in-frame clones and misses some; the assay was immunoSEQ multiplex PCR. The profile shows 300,000 to 400,000 clones, around 90% of them singletons. About this clone itself: Antigen: not known.

Study-wide results and limits: Among non-shared clonotypes, generation probabilities were lower than among those shared by all four donors. With few donors, the genetic and exposure-history diversity represented was limited.

The sequence derives from a man younger than 30 in good health. The sample taken for sequencing was memory CD8+ T cells sorted from blood. The subset is: CD45RO+ cells pooled with CCR7-negative TemRA cells. The chain has TRBV5-1 and TRBJ1-1; no clear D. CDR3 residues: CASSFTTVNTEAFF. The CDR3, as DNA: TGCGCCAGCAGCTTCACAACAGTGAACACTGAAGCTTTCTTT.